Each of the 17 T cell receptor beta chains below was sequenced from the same sample in a study of T-cell reconstitution after alpha-beta-depleted transplantation in children. Unique molecular identifiers were incorporated into the prepared TCRbeta library. TCRdb independently ran MiXCR on the PCR reads; one entry per CDR3 protein. The sample has 150,000 to 200,000 distinct CDR3 sequences, about 15% seen once; the top ten hold less than 15%. Sequenced here: PBMCs from the stem cell graft donor, sampled from the stem cell graft. The receptors here all came from a human donor who donated a stem cell graft to a child with acute lymphoblastic leukemia.

This clonotype was detected many times. This chain uses TRBV12-3 or TRBV12-4 with TRBJ2-5; no definite D call. Between the trimmed V and J ends, which lost 2 bases and 4 bases, there was a span of 8 bases. The CDR3 runs 13 residues. This chain's CDR3 is CASSLNWGETQYF. The CDR3 DNA reads TGTGCCAGCAGTTTAAATTGGGGAGAGACCCAGTACTTC.

This clonotype was seen at least ten times. This chain connects TRBV12-3 or TRBV12-4 to TRBJ2-7; 10 positions agree with TRBD2. The CDR3 has 15 residues. V was clipped by 4 bases and J by 4 bases; unmatched bases: 7. CDR3 sequence (DNA): TGTGCCAGCAGTTCGGCTAGCGGGAGAATTTACGAGCAGTACTTC. Translating gives CASSSASGRIYEQYF.

This clonotype was picked up a small number of times. The chain uses TRBV7-9 and TRBJ2-2; D is possibly TRBD2 (5 bases). Germline CDR1 is SEHNR and CDR2 is FQNEAQ (reference sequence). The CDR3 has 16 residues. The V end lost 1 base, the J end lost 4 bases, and 13 bases lay between the germline ends. In DNA, the CDR3 is TGTGCCAGCAGCTTAGGGTCCCTAGCTATCACCGGGGAGCTGTTTTTT. Translation gives CASSLGSLAITGELFF.

The chain links TRBV7-9 to TRBJ2-1; D gene ambiguous. Trimming took 4 bases from V and 6 from J, leaving 13 bases between them. The CDR3 contains 14 residues. Germline-derived CDR1 and CDR2 are SEHNR and FQNEAQ (reference sequence). CDR3 sequence reads: CASSSRAERNEQFF. In DNA form, the CDR3 reads TGTGCCAGCAGCTCCCGGGCGGAGCGCAATGAGCAGTTCTTC.

This clonotype was observed at least ten times. This rearrangement joins TRBV5-1 to TRBJ2-1, with 8 bases matching TRBD1. The CDR3 is made up of 14 amino acids. The germline V gene encodes CDR1 SGHRS and CDR2 YFSETQ. The trim removed 4 bases at V and 7 bases at J, leaving 7 bases unmatched. The CDR3 coding sequence is TGCGCCAGCAGCAGGACAGGGTTCGGTAATGAGCAGTTCTTC. Its translation: CASSRTGFGNEQFF.

This clonotype came up many times. The V and J genes are TRBV20-1 and TRBJ2-7; 7 positions agree with TRBD2. The CDR3 totals 14 residues. J gave up 0 bases and V 5 bases, and 7 bases lay outside the gene matches. CDR1 is DFQATT and CDR2 is SNEGSKA in the germline V gene (reference sequence). CDR3 region: CSAWATGGSYEQYF. The CDR3 DNA sequence: TGCAGTGCTTGGGCTACGGGGGGCTCCTACGAGCAGTACTTC.

This clonotype was observed at least ten times. The CDR3 protein is CASSARGVSGRQETQYF. CDR3 in DNA: TGTGCCAGCAGCGCAAGAGGGGTTAGCGGGAGACAAGAGACCCAGTACTTC. V and J are TRBV11-2 and TRBJ2-5, with 9 bases lining up with TRBD2. Germline V gives CDR1 SGHAT, CDR2 FQNNGV. This CDR3 contains 17 residues. Unmatched junction bases numbered 12, after V lost 5 bases and J lost 2 bases.

This clonotype occurred many times. The chain carries TRBV12-3 or TRBV12-4 and TRBJ2-5; no clear D gene. The CDR3 totals 14 residues. The ends were cut back, 4 bases at V and 1 base at J, with 10 bases in the middle. CDR3 sequence reads: CASSSPVIQETQYF. Written as DNA, the CDR3 is TGTGCCAGCAGTTCCCCGGTCATCCAAGAGACCCAGTACTTC.

This clonotype was observed many times. The chain has TRBV20-1 and TRBJ2-4, with D uncertain. Trimming removed 0 bases at V and 10 bases at J, with 7 bases between. Germline CDR1 and CDR2: DFQATT and SNEGSKA (reference sequence). This CDR3 is built from 11 residues. The DNA of the CDR3 is TGCAGTGCTAGAGATCTTGGAATTCAGTACTTC. Translated, it gives CSARDLGIQYF.

This clonotype was observed many times. This sequence joins TRBV5-1 and TRBJ2-7, with D possibly being TRBD1 (6 bases). Trimming left V 6 bases short and J 1 base short, with 17 bases between. Germline V gene sequence: CDR1 SGHRS, CDR2 YFSETQ. CDR3 size: 15 residues. The CDR3 here is CASKLLQGSSYEQYF. The CDR3, as DNA: TGCGCCAGCAAACTCCTACAGGGATCATCCTACGAGCAGTACTTC.

The sample holds many counts of this clonotype. The chain couples TRBV7-9 to TRBJ2-1; 9 positions match TRBD1. J was trimmed by 7 bases and V by 7 bases; bases with no gene match: 5. This CDR3 spans 13 amino acids. Germline V lookup: CDR1 SEHNR, CDR2 FQNEAQ (reference sequence). The CDR3 spells CASTRDRANEQFF. The CDR3, as DNA: TGTGCCAGCACCCGGGACAGGGCAAATGAGCAGTTCTTC.

In its sample, this clonotype was seen many times. This chain connects TRBV5-1 to TRBJ1-1; D not certain. The CDR3 spans 13 residues. Trimming cost V 4 bases and J 2 bases, with 9 bases left between them. From germline, CDR1 is SGHRS and CDR2 YFSETQ. This CDR3 reads CASSISGNTEAFF. The CDR3 coding sequence is TGCGCCAGCAGCATCTCTGGAAACACTGAAGCTTTCTTT.

This clonotype was observed many times. This chain joins TRBV7-2 and TRBJ1-2; D is undetermined. Germline V CDR1 and CDR2: SGHTA, FQGNSA. This CDR3 has 15 residues. V lost 1 base and J lost 2, with 11 bases in between. In DNA, the CDR3 is TGTGCCAGCAGCTTAGAATCGAGACCGAACTATGGCTACACCTTC. Amino acid sequence: CASSLESRPNYGYTF.

This clonotype was seen repeatedly, ten times or more. V is TRBV7-8 and J is TRBJ1-2; a weak D match, TRBD1 (5 bases). The CDR3 spans 18 residues. Germline V gene data show CDR1 as SGHVS and CDR2 as FQNEAQ. The V end lost 3 bases, the J end lost 4 bases, and 24 bases lay between the germline ends. The DNA for the CDR3 is TGTGCCAGCAGCTTTCTACGGGACGGAAGATTTACCCTCTATGGCTACACCTTC. It translates to CASSFLRDGRFTLYGYTF.

Ten or more counts support this clonotype. The V gene is TRBV6-1, the J gene TRBJ2-1; no clear D. This CDR3 is 15 amino acids long. V dropped 7 bases and J dropped 1 base, with 14 bases sitting between them. Germline loops: CDR1 MNHNS, CDR2 SASEGT. This chain's CDR3 is CASTRTGKSYNEQFF. DNA of the CDR3: TGTGCCAGCACAAGAACTGGAAAGTCCTACAATGAGCAGTTCTTC.

This clonotype has at least ten counts. This chain links TRBV3-1 with TRBJ2-1; TRBD2 aligns across 7 bases. Germline CDR1 reads LGHDT; CDR2 reads YNNKEL (reference sequence). Trimming took 4 bases from V and 6 from J; bases not matched to a gene: 12. The CDR3 is 16 amino acids. The CDR3 nucleotides read TGTGCCAGCAGCCGGTCACTGGGCGGGAGCTCCAATGAGCAGTTCTTC. Protein product: CASSRSLGGSSNEQFF.

This clonotype has at least ten counts. The chain carries TRBV28 and TRBJ1-2; D is unresolved. V lost 7 bases, J lost 8 bases, and 11 bases lay in between. The length of the CDR3 is 11 residues. Germline V gene data show CDR1 as MDHEN and CDR2 as SYDVKM. The CDR3 nucleotides read TGTGCCAGCAAGGCGAGAGGAGGCTACACCTTC. Its protein is CASKARGGYTF.